These 17 T cell receptor beta chains share one sample of origin, sequenced in a study of T cells in Graves' hyperthyroidism and ophthalmopathy. RNA transcripts were the template for amplifying TCR beta CDR3 regions. The study used the HTBI primer set for a first-round RT-PCR of the TCR CDR3. TCRdb analysed the multiplex PCR reads with MiXCR anew, one entry per CDR3 protein. This sample carries 400,000 to 600,000 distinct CDR3 sequences, around 16% of them seen once, and the ten largest clones take about 29%. The sequenced material came from blood. Receptor source: a woman in her 30s with Graves' ophthalmopathy.

This clonotype has ten or more counts. V gene TRBV13 combines with J gene TRBJ2-7; D is ambiguous. This CDR3 contains 13 residues. The V end lost 4 bases, the J end lost 4 bases, and 11 bases lay between the germline ends. The V gene's germline CDR1 is PRHDT and CDR2 FYEKMQ (reference sequence). CDR3 protein: CASSSKRSYEQYF. CDR3 DNA sequence: TGTGCCAGCAGCTCCAAACGGTCGTACGAGCAGTACTTC.

Turning to this clonotype: One junction end does not reproduce the germline sequence, and a read error may be involved. The V call is TRBV18, the J call TRBJ2-3, with 8 positions matching TRBD2. Germline loops: CDR1 KGHSH, CDR2 LQKENI. The CDR3 runs to 18 residues. CDR3 sequence (DNA): TGTGCCAGCCCACCAGGCGTAGCGGGAATGAGGGACACAGATACGCAGTATTTT. Its protein product is CASPPGVAGMRDTDTQYF.

This clonotype was recorded at least ten times. The chain links TRBV15 to TRBJ1-5, with 7 positions matching TRBD1. Germline lookup yields CDR1 LNHNV and CDR2 YYDKDF (reference sequence). With 0 bases clipped from V and 2 bases from J, the junction kept 16 bases outside the gene matches. This CDR3 spans 20 amino acids. The CDR3 protein is CATSRDPSIVVGQGNQPQHF. DNA for the CDR3: TGTGCCACCAGCAGAGATCCTTCTATTGTCGTTGGACAGGGCAATCAGCCCCAGCATTTT.

V is TRBV6-1 and J is TRBJ2-3, with 8 bases fitting TRBD1. V lost 2 bases to trimming and J lost 2 bases; unmatched junction nucleotides: 9. In germline, CDR1 is MNHNS, CDR2 SASEGT. The CDR3 is made up of 17 amino acids. This CDR3 reads CASSEQGQGVFTDTQYF. CDR3 bases: TGTGCCAGCAGTGAACAAGGACAGGGAGTATTCACAGATACGCAGTATTTT.

Ten or more counts support this clonotype. The chain links TRBV28 to TRBJ1-2, with D possibly TRBD1 on 6 matching bases. CDR1 is MDHEN, CDR2 SYDVKM, per germline. The CDR3 contains 14 residues. Between the trimmed V and J ends, which lost 3 bases and 8 bases, there was a span of 16 bases. The CDR3, as DNA: TGTGCCAGCAGTTTCGAAGGGGGGGACGGGGGCTACACCTTC. This gives the protein CASSFEGGDGGYTF.

This clonotype has a handful of counts. The CDR3 coding sequence is TGTGCCAGCAGCCTTCTATCGGGGTCCGGGGAGCTGTTTTTT. Protein product: CASSLLSGSGELFF. V is TRBV7-3 and J is TRBJ2-2; TRBD2 might be the D (5 bases). The V and J ends lost 5 bases and 6 bases respectively, with 13 bases between them. The CDR3 covers 14 residues. Per the germline V gene, CDR1 is SGHTA and CDR2 is FQGTGA.

In this sample, this clonotype turned up a few times. The chain links TRBV5-4 to TRBJ2-1, with 7 nucleotides matching TRBD2. V trimming: 4 bases; J trimming: 1 base; junction bases outside the gene matches: 11. This CDR3 is 17 amino acids long. Germline CDR1 and CDR2: SGHNT and YYREEE (reference sequence). CDR3 residues: CASSPRLSGTSYNEQFF. CDR3 bases: TGTGCCAGCAGCCCACGACTAAGCGGGACTTCCTACAATGAGCAGTTCTTC.

This clonotype showed up just a few times. The rearrangement joins TRBV6-5 to TRBJ1-1, with D unresolved. Trimming removed 1 base at V and 1 base at J, with 16 bases between. The germline gives CDR1 MNHEY, CDR2 SVGAGI. The CDR3 runs to 17 residues. The CDR3 is CASSYFLSDSWNTEAFF. The CDR3 coding sequence is TGTGCCAGCAGTTACTTCTTATCGGACTCTTGGAACACTGAAGCTTTCTTT.

This clonotype was seen more than once but under ten times. The chain has TRBV19 and TRBJ1-1, with no clear D. The V gene's germline CDR1 is LNHDA and CDR2 SQIVND (reference sequence). The CDR3 runs to 13 residues. V shed 7 bases and J shed 1 base, with 10 bases lying between them. The CDR3 DNA follows: TGTGCCAGTACCCTACCGCCGAACACTGAAGCTTTCTTT. Its protein is CASTLPPNTEAFF. Filled out from reference TRBV19 and TRBJ1-1, the complete variable domain reads DGGITQSPKYLFRKEGQNVTLSCEQNLNHDAMYWYRQDPGQGLRLIYYSQIVNDFQKGDIAEGYSVSREKKESFPLTVTSAQKNPTAFYLCASTLPPNTEAFFGQGTRLTVV.

The V gene is TRBV27, the J gene TRBJ1-2; D not resolved. Trimming left V 2 bases short and J 6 bases short, with 10 bases between. The CDR3 extends over 13 amino acids. CDR1 MNHEY and CDR2 SMNVEV come from the germline V gene (reference sequence). CDR3 amino acids: CASSLTSRDGYTF. The CDR3 DNA follows: TGTGCCAGCAGTTTAACGAGTAGGGATGGCTACACCTTC.

The chain couples TRBV4-3 to TRBJ2-2, with a possible D match to TRBD2 (5 bases). This CDR3 is 16 amino acids long. The V gene lost 1 base and the J gene lost 4 bases, with 13 bases spanning the gap. Germline loops: CDR1 LGHNA, CDR2 YSLEER. This CDR3 reads CASSQGRGKFTGELFF. DNA of the CDR3: TGCGCCAGCAGCCAAGGACGAGGGAAGTTCACCGGGGAGCTGTTTTTT.

Points on this clonotype: A much larger clone is a single base away; this may be a read error. The V call is TRBV28, the J call TRBJ2-7; a weak D match, TRBD2 (6 bases). The germline gives CDR1 MDHEN, CDR2 SYDVKM. Deletions cut 0 bases from V and 7 bases from J, with 7 bases between. This CDR3 has 12 residues. CDR3: CASSLWGREQYF. The CDR3 DNA reads TGTGCCAGCAGTTTATGGGGGAGGGAGCAGTACTTC.

In its sample, this clonotype was seen a few times. CDR3 sequence (DNA): TGTGCCAGCAGTCAGCTTAGGGGTAGAAGGGCTTACGAGCAGTACTTC. Residues: CASSQLRGRRAYEQYF. The chain is built from TRBV28 and TRBJ2-7; the D gene is possibly TRBD1 (5 bases). Germline CDR1 reads MDHEN; CDR2 reads SYDVKM. V dropped 5 bases and J dropped 4 bases, with 21 bases sitting between them. CDR3 length: 16 amino acids.

This clonotype was seen at least ten times. The chain employs TRBV28 and TRBJ2-3, with TRBD2 matching 12 bases. The CDR3 has 16 amino acids. Germline V gene lookup returns CDR1 MDHEN and CDR2 SYDVKM. After removal of 4 bases from V and 4 bases from J, the junction contained 6 bases not matched to a gene. CDR3 protein: CASSSPTSGSADTQYF. CDR3 coding DNA: TGTGCCAGCAGTTCACCGACTAGCGGGAGTGCAGATACGCAGTATTTT.

This clonotype was seen at least ten times. CDR3 region: CASSFWGESTDTQYF. DNA for the CDR3: TGCGCCAGCAGCTTCTGGGGGGAGAGCACAGATACGCAGTATTTT. The rearrangement links TRBV5-1 to TRBJ2-3; weak D call: TRBD2 (6 bases). CDR3 size: 15 residues. Per germline, CDR1 SGHRS and CDR2 YFSETQ. V lost 2 bases and J lost 0, with 10 bases in between. The full variable domain, with the rest looked up from reference TRBV5-1 and TRBJ2-3, is KAGVTQTPRYLIKTRGQQVTLSCSPISGHRSVSWYQQTPGQGLQFLFEYFSETQRNKGNFPGRFSGRQFSNSRSEMNVSTLELGDSALYLCASSFWGESTDTQYFGPGTRLTVL.

This clonotype has a count of ten or more. Being one base from a much bigger clone, this may be a read error. The rearrangement joins TRBV7-2 to TRBJ2-7, with 7 bases identical to TRBD2. The germline gives CDR1 SGHTA, CDR2 FQGNSA. This CDR3 region has 14 residues. With V trimmed by 4 bases and J by 0 bases, 3 bases remained unmatched. In DNA, the CDR3 is TGTGCCAGCAGCTCCTGGACTAGCTCCTACGAGCAGTACTTC. It is translated as CASSSWTSSYEQYF.

This rearrangement joins TRBV9 to TRBJ1-2, with TRBD1 matching 7 bases. V lost 4 bases, J lost 6 bases, and 9 bases stayed unmatched. Per germline, CDR1 SGDLS and CDR2 YYNGEE. The CDR3 covers 14 residues. For the CDR3, the DNA is TGTGCCAGCAGCATGAGGGGGCGCAACCATGGCTACACCTTC. This translates into CASSMRGRNHGYTF.